This paragraph covers one T cell receptor beta chain sequence. Its antigen is not known. This sample was taken from a study of beta chain features in type 1 diabetes. The CDR3 runs 17 residues. Germline V CDR1 and CDR2: LNHNV, YYDKDF (reference sequence). Trimming cost V 0 bases and J 1 base, with 15 bases left between them. Study-wide results and caveats: In cDNA sequencing, cells with high TCR expression could be over-represented. The study found fewer insertions and more deletions at VDJ junctions in type 1 diabetes patients. Comparison showed that naive, central memory and Treg TCRB repertoires appeared more similar among patients than among healthy donors. For Type 1 diabetes patients, all four CD4+ subsets carried TCRB CDR3s that were moderately but significantly shorter.

Reverse transcription of all isolated RNA meant that expressed TCRB transcripts were sequenced. Clones were sequenced by immunoSEQ multiplex PCR, and TCRdb holds only the in-frame ones, with some missing. This table holds 400,000 or so clones, around an eighth found once. CD45RO/CCR7/CD25/CD127/CD95/CD27 sorting isolated CD4+ naive, central memory, regulatory and stem cell-like memory cells. This sequence joins TRBV15 and TRBJ1-2; tentatively, D is TRBD1 (5 bases). Sequencing input: naive CD4+ T cells from blood. The sequence was obtained from a young woman with type 1 diabetes. The CDR3 region has the DNA TGTGCCACCAGCAGAGAAGTCCCAAGACAGTTTAACTATGGCTACACCTTC. The encoded protein is CATSREVPRQFNYGYTF.